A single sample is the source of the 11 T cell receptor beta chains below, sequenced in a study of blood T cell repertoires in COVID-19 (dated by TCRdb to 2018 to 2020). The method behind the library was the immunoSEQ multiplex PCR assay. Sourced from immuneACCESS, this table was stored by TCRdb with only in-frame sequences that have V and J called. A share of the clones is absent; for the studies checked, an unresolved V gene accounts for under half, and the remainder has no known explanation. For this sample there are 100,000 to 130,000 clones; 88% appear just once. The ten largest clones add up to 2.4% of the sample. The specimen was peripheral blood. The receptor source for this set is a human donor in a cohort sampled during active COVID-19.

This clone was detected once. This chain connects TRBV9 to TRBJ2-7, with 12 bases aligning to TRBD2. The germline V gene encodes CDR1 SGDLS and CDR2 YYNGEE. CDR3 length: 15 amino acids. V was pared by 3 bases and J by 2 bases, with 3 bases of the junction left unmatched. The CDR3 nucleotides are TGTGCCAGCAGCGCCGGACTAGCGGGGCCCTACGAGCAGTACTTC. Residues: CASSAGLAGPYEQYF.

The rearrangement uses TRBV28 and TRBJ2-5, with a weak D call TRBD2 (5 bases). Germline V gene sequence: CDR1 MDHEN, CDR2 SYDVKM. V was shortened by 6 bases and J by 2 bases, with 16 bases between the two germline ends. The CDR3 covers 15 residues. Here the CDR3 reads CASRKRPSGQETQYF. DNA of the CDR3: TGTGCCAGCAGAAAGCGGCCCAGCGGTCAAGAGACCCAGTACTTC.

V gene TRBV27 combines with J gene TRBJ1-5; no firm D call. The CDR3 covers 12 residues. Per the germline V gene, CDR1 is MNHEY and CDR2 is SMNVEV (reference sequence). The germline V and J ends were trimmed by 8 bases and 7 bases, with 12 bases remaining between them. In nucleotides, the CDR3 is TGTGCCAGCGGCGGGTCGGGCCAGCCCCAGCATTTT. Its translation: CASGGSGQPQHF.

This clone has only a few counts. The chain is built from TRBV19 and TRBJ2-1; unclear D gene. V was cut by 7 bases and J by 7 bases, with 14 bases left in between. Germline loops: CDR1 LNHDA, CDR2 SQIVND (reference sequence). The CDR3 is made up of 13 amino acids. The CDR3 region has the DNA TGTGCCAGTACTGCAGTCCCGGGTAATGAGCAGTTCTTC. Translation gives CASTAVPGNEQFF.

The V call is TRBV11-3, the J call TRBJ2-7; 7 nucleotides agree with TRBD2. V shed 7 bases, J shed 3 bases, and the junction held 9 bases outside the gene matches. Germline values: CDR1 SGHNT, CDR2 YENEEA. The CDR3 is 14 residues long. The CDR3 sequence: CASKPQGGFYEQYF. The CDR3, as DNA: TGTGCCAGCAAACCCCAGGGAGGGTTCTACGAGCAGTACTTC.

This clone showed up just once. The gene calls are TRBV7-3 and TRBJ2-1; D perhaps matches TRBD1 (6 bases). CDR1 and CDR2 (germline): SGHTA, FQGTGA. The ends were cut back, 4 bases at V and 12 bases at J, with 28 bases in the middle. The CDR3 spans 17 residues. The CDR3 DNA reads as TGTGCCAGCAGCTCTCGGCCGTCCGAACCAGGGGCGCCTGGGCAGTTCTTC. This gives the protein CASSSRPSEPGAPGQFF. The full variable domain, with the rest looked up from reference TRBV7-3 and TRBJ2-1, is GAGVSQTPSNKVTEKGKYVELRCDPISGHTALYWYRQSLGQGPEFLIYFQGTGAADDSGLPNDRFFAVRPEGSVSTLKIQRTERGDSAVYLCASSSRPSEPGAPGQFFGPGTRLTVL.

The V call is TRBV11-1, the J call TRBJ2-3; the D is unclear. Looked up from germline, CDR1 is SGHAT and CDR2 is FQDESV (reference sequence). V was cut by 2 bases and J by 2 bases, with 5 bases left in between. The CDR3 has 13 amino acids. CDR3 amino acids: CASSLQITDTQYF. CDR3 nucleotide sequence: TGTGCCAGCAGCTTACAAATCACAGATACGCAGTATTTT. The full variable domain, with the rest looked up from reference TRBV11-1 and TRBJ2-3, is EAEVAQSPRYKITEKSQAVAFWCDPISGHATLYWYRQILGQGPELLVQFQDESVVDDSQLPKDRFSAERLKGVDSTLKIQPAELGDSAMYLCASSLQITDTQYFGPGTRLTVL.

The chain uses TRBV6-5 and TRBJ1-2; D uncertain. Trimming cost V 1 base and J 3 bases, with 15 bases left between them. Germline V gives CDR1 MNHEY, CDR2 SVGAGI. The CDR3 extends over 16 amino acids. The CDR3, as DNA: TGTGCCAGCAGTTACTTGCCTCGGCGGGCCTACTATGGCTACACCTTC. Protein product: CASSYLPRRAYYGYTF.

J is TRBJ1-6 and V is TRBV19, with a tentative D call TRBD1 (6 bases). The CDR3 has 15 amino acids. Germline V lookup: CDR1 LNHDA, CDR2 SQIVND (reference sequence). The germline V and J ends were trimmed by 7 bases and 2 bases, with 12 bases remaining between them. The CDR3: CASTQTGTYNSPLHF. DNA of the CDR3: TGTGCCAGTACCCAGACAGGAACCTATAATTCACCCCTCCACTTT.

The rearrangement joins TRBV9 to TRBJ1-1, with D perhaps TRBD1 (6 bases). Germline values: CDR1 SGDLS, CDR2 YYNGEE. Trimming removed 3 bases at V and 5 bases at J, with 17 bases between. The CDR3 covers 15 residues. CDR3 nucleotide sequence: TGTGCCAGCAGCGAGGGGGACGCCCGTTGGACTGAAGCTTTCTTT. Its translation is CASSEGDARWTEAFF. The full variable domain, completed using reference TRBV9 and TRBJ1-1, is DSGVTQTPKHLITATGQRVTLRCSPRSGDLSVYWYQQSLDQGLQFLIQYYNGEERAKGNILERFSAQQFPDLHSELNLSSLELGDSALYFCASSEGDARWTEAFFGQGTRLTVV.

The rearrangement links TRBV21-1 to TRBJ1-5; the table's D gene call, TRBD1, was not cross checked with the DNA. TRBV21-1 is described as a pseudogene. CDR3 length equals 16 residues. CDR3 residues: CASSSPGQGGNQPQHF. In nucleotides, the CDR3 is TGTGCCAGCAGCAGTCCGGGACAGGGGGGCAATCAGCCCCAGCATTTT.